Listed below are T cell receptor beta chains from one sample, sequenced in a study of T cells in Graves' hyperthyroidism and ophthalmopathy. A single record per CDR3 protein comes from TCRdb applying MiXCR to the multiplex PCR reads. The sample records about 560,000 distinct CDR3 sequences, 14% being singletons. Specimen: blood. The receptors stem from a middle-aged woman with Graves' hyperthyroidism. CDR3s include the opening cysteine and the closing phenylalanine or tryptophan. Fields, in order: V gene, CDR3 protein.

TRBV28	CASSLNPLAGGPGIQYF
TRBV19	CASSIGAGSSGNTIYF
TRBV15	CATSSTGYNEQFF
TRBV10-2	CASSERGQGTAYNSPLHF
TRBV7-2	CASSSHGAGADTQYF
TRBV6-1	CASMRDAVGGETQYF
TRBV5-1	CASSLEGNSWQPQHF
TRBV20-1	CSARLAGRDTGELFF
TRBV7-9	CASSLAATGNGYTF
TRBV5-1	CASGTGQAGLGQFF
TRBV28	CASSQQLGSAYEQYF
TRBV5-1	CASSPTGQASTDTQYF
TRBV28	CASSLALAGRNNEQFF
TRBV28	CASKPPASTGPLHF
TRBV28	CASSLWRKGGYEQYF
TRBV11-1	CASSFMTVNTEAFF
TRBV28	CASSFPELPETQYF
TRBV16	CASSHAQEKLFF
TRBV5-6	CASSFQGATGELFF
TRBV19	CASSSREGYYGEQFF
TRBV20-1	CSAFTSSGYNEQFF
TRBV20-1	CSAGTGTSKAYEQYF
TRBV28	CASSRQGSRAKNIQYF
TRBV5-1	CASSLEGTGENTGELFF
TRBV5-1	CASSSGQLTDTQYF